The 7 T cell receptor beta chains below all came from one sample that was sequenced in a study of metastatic and nonmetastatic thyroid tumors. Every patient was untreated before thyroid surgery. With MiXCR, TCRdb called clones anew from the PCR reads. The sample includes 43,000 or so clones, around 4% seen only once; the top ten take about a tenth. Sequences were obtained from blood. Receptors originate from a female donor with papillary thyroid cancer or a benign thyroid nodule (not recorded which). Some clones in this sample may be carry-over from other donors' samples.

This clone was counted ten times or more. The chain recombines TRBV4-1 with TRBJ1-1; a possible D gene is TRBD1 (5 bases). Germline loops: CDR1 MGHRA, CDR2 YSYEKL. CDR3 length: 14 residues. V was cut by 0 bases and J by 0 bases, with 5 bases left in between. The DNA of the CDR3 is TGCGCCAGCAGCCAAGAGGGGCTGAACACTGAAGCTTTCTTT. This encodes CASSQEGLNTEAFF.

This clone was counted at least ten times. J is TRBJ1-4 and V is TRBV30, with D possibly being TRBD1 (6 bases). V was trimmed by 0 bases and J by 7 bases, leaving 12 bases between them. Germline CDR1 GTSNPN, CDR2 SVGIG (reference sequence). There are 14 residues in the CDR3. CDR3 protein: CAWSVKGGGEKLFF. The DNA for the CDR3 is TGTGCCTGGAGTGTAAAGGGGGGCGGTGAAAAACTGTTTTTT.

This clone has a count of ten or more. The J gene is TRBJ1-1, the V gene TRBV29-1, with D unresolved. V lost 8 bases and J lost 3, with 10 bases in between. The CDR3 totals 11 residues. Germline CDR1 reads SQVTM; CDR2 reads ANQGSEA. CDR3 region: CSSTMDTEAFF. CDR3 nucleotides: TGCAGCAGTACGATGGACACTGAAGCTTTCTTT.

The DNA of the CDR3 is TGTGCCAGCAGCCTGACAGGGAATCAAGAGACCCAGTACTTC. This codes for CASSLTGNQETQYF. This rearrangement joins TRBV6-2 or TRBV6-3 to TRBJ2-5; 7 positions agree with TRBD1. Per germline, CDR1 MNHEY and CDR2 SVGEGT. The CDR3 consists of 14 residues. Trimming cost V 6 bases and J 2 bases; bases outside gene matches: 6.

Comment on this clone: This could be a read error, since a much larger clone is one nucleotide away. The chain carries TRBV30 and TRBJ2-6, with unresolved D. The germline gives CDR1 GTSNPN, CDR2 SVGIG (reference sequence). This CDR3 is 14 amino acids long. V lost 2 bases to trimming and J lost 0 bases, with 5 bases between them. The CDR3 loop is CAWSRGSGANVLTF. In DNA, the CDR3 is TGTGCCTGGAGTCGAGGCTCTGGGGCCAACGTCCTGACTTTC.

At least ten counts were recorded for this clone. The chain uses TRBV5-1 and TRBJ2-6; 9 nucleotides match TRBD2. The germline CDR1 and CDR2 sequences are SGHRS and YFSETQ. The CDR3 contains 19 residues. Losses at the gene ends were 2 bases for V and 2 bases for J; bases not matched to a gene: 11. Here the CDR3 DNA reads TGCGCCAGCAGCTTTTCTCCCTTAGCGGGAGTGCCTGGGGCCAACGTCCTGACTTTC. Its protein is CASSFSPLAGVPGANVLTF.

This clone was counted a few times. The chain joins TRBV6-2 or TRBV6-3 to TRBJ1-2; D uncertain. The CDR3 has 16 amino acids. Trimming removed 4 bases at V and 7 bases at J, with 22 bases between. Germline V CDR1 and CDR2: MNHEY, SVGEGT. The CDR3 DNA sequence: TGTGCCAGCAGTTGCTCCTTAAATGAGGGTGCCAGTGGCTACACCTTC. It codes for CASSCSLNEGASGYTF.